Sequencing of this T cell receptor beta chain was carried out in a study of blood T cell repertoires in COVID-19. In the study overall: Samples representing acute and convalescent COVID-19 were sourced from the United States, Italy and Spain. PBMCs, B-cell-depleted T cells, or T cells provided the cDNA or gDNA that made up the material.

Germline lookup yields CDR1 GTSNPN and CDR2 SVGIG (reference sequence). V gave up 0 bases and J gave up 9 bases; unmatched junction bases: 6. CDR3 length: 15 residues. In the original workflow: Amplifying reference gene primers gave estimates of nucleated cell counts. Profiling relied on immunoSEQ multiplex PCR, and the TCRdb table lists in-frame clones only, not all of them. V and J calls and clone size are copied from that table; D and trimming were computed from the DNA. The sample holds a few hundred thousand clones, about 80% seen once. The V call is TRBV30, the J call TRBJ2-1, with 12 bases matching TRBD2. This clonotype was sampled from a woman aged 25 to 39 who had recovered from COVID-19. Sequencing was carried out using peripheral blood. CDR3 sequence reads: CAWSVRTSGRSEQFF. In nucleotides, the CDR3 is TGTGCCTGGAGTGTACGAACTAGCGGGAGGAGTGAGCAGTTCTTC.